This TCR beta chain was captured in a study of blood T cell repertoires in COVID-19. Study-level background: Researchers got acute and convalescent COVID-19 samples from the United States, Italy and Spain.

The trim removed 3 bases at V and 2 bases at J, leaving 11 bases unmatched. CDR1 is MNHNS, CDR2 SASEGT, per germline. The CDR3 has 17 residues. Original methodology: From reference gene primer amplification, estimates of nucleated cell counts were derived. Produced via immunoSEQ multiplex PCR; TCRdb's table is partial and in-frame only. That table furnishes V, J and clone size, whereas the DNA furnished D and trimming. The sample includes under 150,000 clones, 85% of them seen just once. The chain combines TRBV6-1 with TRBJ1-2, with TRBD1 identical over 8 bases. The source of this sequence is a woman between 55 and 75 years old with COVID-19, enrolled during active disease. Sequenced: peripheral blood. CDR3: CASSDPISGGSNYGYTF. The CDR3 DNA reads as TGTGCCAGCAGTGACCCCATATCAGGGGGCTCGAACTATGGCTACACCTTC.